This entry lists 21 T cell receptor beta chains sequenced from one sample in a study of blood T cell repertoires in COVID-19. Measured with immunoSEQ multiplex PCR; TCRdb has only the in-frame clones, and not every one. The sample lists more than 200,000 clones, 80% to 90% occurring once. The sequenced material came from PBMCs or T cells enriched from blood (not recorded which). The receptors here all came from a woman aged 25 to 39 who had recovered from COVID-19.

This clone was seen once. The chain links TRBV29-1 to TRBJ1-1; D perhaps matches TRBD1 (5 bases). Germline CDR1 SQVTM, CDR2 ANQGSEA. V lost 4 bases to trimming and J lost 3 bases, with 9 bases between them. CDR3 length: 12 residues. CDR3 sequence (DNA): TGCAGCGTTGCCATAGGGGACACTGAAGCTTTCTTT. Its protein product is CSVAIGDTEAFF.

The table lists this clone with a count of one. This chain connects TRBV30 to TRBJ2-7; no definite D call. V lost 1 base to trimming and J lost 2 bases, with 12 bases between them. This CDR3 comprises 14 residues. The V gene's germline CDR1 is GTSNPN and CDR2 SVGIG (reference sequence). The CDR3 nucleotides read TGTGCCTGGAGTGCAATCAGGTGGCCCTACGAGCAGTACTTC. Translated: CAWSAIRWPYEQYF.

The DNA of the CDR3 is TGTGCCAGCAGTTCTACAAGCCTGCGGGGGTGGCAGCCCCAGCATTTT. This sequence encodes CASSSTSLRGWQPQHF. The genes are TRBV28 and TRBJ1-5, with a weak D call TRBD1 (5 bases). Trimming stripped 4 bases from V and 7 bases from J, with 20 bases between. The CDR3 runs to 16 residues. In germline, CDR1 is MDHEN, CDR2 SYDVKM.

J is TRBJ1-2 and V is TRBV6-5; D not resolved. The germline V gene encodes CDR1 MNHEY and CDR2 SVGAGI. This CDR3 has 15 amino acids. V shed 0 bases and J shed 8 bases, with 16 bases lying between them. The CDR3 bases are TGTGCCAGCAGTTACTCACTAGCCGTCATAGGCGGCTACACCTTC. Protein: CASSYSLAVIGGYTF.

The chain uses TRBV30 and TRBJ1-2; D perhaps matches TRBD1 (5 bases). Germline V gives CDR1 GTSNPN, CDR2 SVGIG (reference sequence). Trimming pared 0 bases from V and 8 bases from J, leaving 13 bases between. This CDR3 comprises 13 residues. CDR3 in amino acids: CAWSVARAGGYTF. CDR3 coding DNA: TGTGCCTGGAGTGTAGCCAGGGCAGGAGGCTACACCTTC.

A single count supports this clone. The chain is built from TRBV5-1 and TRBJ2-5; 7 nucleotides match TRBD1. This CDR3 has 16 residues. Unmatched junction bases numbered 10, after V lost 1 base and J lost 4 bases. The germline V gene encodes CDR1 SGHRS and CDR2 YFSETQ. CDR3 residues: CASSLLQGVGTETQYF. Here the CDR3 DNA reads TGCGCCAGCAGCTTGCTTCAGGGGGTCGGAACAGAGACCCAGTACTTC.

In this sample, this clone turned up a few times. This chain links TRBV4-3 with TRBJ2-3, with 11 bases aligning to TRBD2. Trimming took 6 bases from V and 5 from J; bases not matched to a gene: 13. The CDR3 runs to 17 residues. CDR1 and CDR2 from the germline V gene are LGHNA and YSLEER. The CDR3 DNA reads as TGCGCCAGCAGTGAAGGGTCTCTAGCGGGAGGAAGAGATACGCAGTATTTT. This encodes CASSEGSLAGGRDTQYF.

The chain has TRBV28 and TRBJ1-6, with 7 bases matching TRBD1. In germline, CDR1 is MDHEN, CDR2 SYDVKM. The V gene end was trimmed by 4 bases and the J gene end by 7 bases; junction bases not matched to a gene: 10. The CDR3 runs to 16 residues. The CDR3 coding sequence is TGTGCCAGCAGTTCCCAGCAGACAGGGTTGAATTCACCCCTCCACTTT. This gives the protein CASSSQQTGLNSPLHF.

The genes are TRBV7-8 and TRBJ2-3; perhaps TRBD2 as D (5 bases). The CDR3 totals 14 residues. The V gene lost 5 bases and the J gene lost 6 bases, with 15 bases spanning the gap. The V gene's germline CDR1 is SGHVS and CDR2 FQNEAQ. The DNA for the CDR3 is TGTGCCAGCAGCCCCATCGGGGATCGCGATACGCAGTATTTT. Encoded protein: CASSPIGDRDTQYF. Supplemented by reference TRBV7-8 and TRBJ2-3, the full variable domain reads GAGVSQSPRYKVAKRGQDVALRCDPISGHVSLFWYQQALGQGPEFLTYFQNEAQLDKSGLPSDRFFAERPEGSVSTLKIQRTQQEDSAVYLCASSPIGDRDTQYFGPGTRLTVL.

The chain joins TRBV28 to TRBJ2-7; possible D gene TRBD2, 6 bases. Germline V CDR1 and CDR2: MDHEN, SYDVKM. This CDR3 has 15 amino acids. V lost 1 base to trimming and J lost 2 bases, with 12 bases between them. CDR3: CASSLFSGVTYEQYF. DNA for the CDR3: TGTGCCAGCAGTTTATTCTCGGGGGTCACCTACGAGCAGTACTTC.

This clone appeared a single time. This rearrangement joins TRBV11-2 to TRBJ1-1; D ambiguous. The CDR3 extends over 14 amino acids. Germline V gene sequence: CDR1 SGHAT, CDR2 FQNNGV. V was pared by 4 bases and J by 4 bases, with 13 bases between. DNA for the CDR3: TGTGCCAGCAGCTATACGGGCGGAGGCACTGAAGCTTTCTTT. Protein: CASSYTGGGTEAFF.

V is TRBV28 and J is TRBJ2-1, with TRBD2 identical over 8 bases. Germline loops: CDR1 MDHEN, CDR2 SYDVKM. J was trimmed by 16 bases and V by 4 bases; bases with no gene match: 15. This CDR3 has 14 residues. The CDR3 region has the DNA TGTGCCAGCAGTTCTCCCCTCGCGAGCGGGGGACACTTCTTC. Translation gives CASSSPLASGGHFF.

J is TRBJ2-1 and V is TRBV19, with 8 bases aligning to TRBD1. CDR3 length: 15 amino acids. The V segment lost 3 bases and the J segment 8 bases; nucleotides outside the gene matches: 9. CDR1 is LNHDA and CDR2 is SQIVND in the germline V gene (reference sequence). The CDR3 DNA follows: TGTGCCAGTAGTATTAGAGACAGGGGAAGAGATGAGCAGTTCTTC. Its protein product is CASSIRDRGRDEQFF.

The genes are TRBV7-2 and TRBJ1-2; no clear D. V was shortened by 1 base and J by 6 bases, with 9 bases between the two germline ends. Germline V gene lookup returns CDR1 SGHTA and CDR2 FQGNSA. The CDR3 runs 13 residues. In DNA, the CDR3 is TGTGCCAGCAGCTTAGTTGTACAAAATGGCTACACCTTC. This translates into CASSLVVQNGYTF.

The V gene is TRBV9, the J gene TRBJ2-2; no reliable D call. V was clipped by 0 bases and J by 0 bases, with 9 bases between them. The CDR3 extends over 16 amino acids. CDR1 and CDR2 (germline): SGDLS, YYNGEE. The CDR3 region has the DNA TGTGCCAGCAGCGTAGGTTCTAGGTCGAACACCGGGGAGCTGTTTTTT. Translation: CASSVGSRSNTGELFF.

CDR3 sequence: CASSLAGGLAGGGEETQYF. The CDR3 DNA follows: TGCGCCAGCAGCTTGGCCGGAGGACTAGCGGGAGGTGGAGAAGAGACCCAGTACTTC. This chain connects TRBV5-1 to TRBJ2-5, with 14 nucleotides matching TRBD2. CDR3 length: 19 residues. With 0 bases clipped from V and 3 bases from J, the junction kept 10 bases outside the gene matches. The germline V gene has CDR1 SGHRS and CDR2 YFSETQ.

The chain links TRBV27 to TRBJ1-1; D call uncertain. CDR1 and CDR2 from the germline V gene are MNHEY and SMNVEV (reference sequence). This CDR3 has 15 amino acids. V lost 2 bases and J lost 1, with 11 bases in between. CDR3 sequence (DNA): TGTGCCAGCAGTTTACGGGCGGGCAGGAACACTGAAGCTTTCTTT. Translated, it gives CASSLRAGRNTEAFF.

The chain is built from TRBV4-2 and TRBJ2-7; D might be TRBD1 (6 bases). CDR3 length: 14 residues. V lost 4 bases and J lost 4, with 14 bases in between. In germline, CDR1 is LGHNA, CDR2 YNFKEQ. The CDR3 is CASSLPGQMYEQYF. The CDR3 region has the DNA TGTGCCAGCAGCCTACCGGGACAAATGTACGAGCAGTACTTC.

The V call is TRBV27, the J call TRBJ2-7, with 9 positions matching TRBD2. CDR3 length equals 14 residues. J gave up 0 bases and V 7 bases, and 4 bases lay outside the gene matches. Germline-derived CDR1 and CDR2 are MNHEY and SMNVEV (reference sequence). The CDR3 nucleotides read TGTGCCAGCACCCCTAGCGGGGACTCCTACGAGCAGTACTTC. This sequence encodes CASTPSGDSYEQYF.

The chain couples TRBV4-2 to TRBJ2-7; 11 positions match TRBD2. Germline assignment: CDR1 LGHNA and CDR2 YNFKEQ. The CDR3 extends over 16 amino acids. With V trimmed by 3 bases and J by 2 bases, 6 bases remained unmatched. The CDR3 coding sequence is TGTGCCAGCAGCCACCCAGGGACTAGCGGAACCTACGAGCAGTACTTC. Protein: CASSHPGTSGTYEQYF.

The V and J genes are TRBV7-9 and TRBJ2-5; 13 nucleotides line up with TRBD2. J lost 4 bases, V lost 5 bases, and 7 bases had no gene match. The CDR3 spans 16 residues. Germline loops: CDR1 SEHNR, CDR2 FQNEAQ (reference sequence). CDR3 region: CASSPGLAGYGETQYF. The CDR3 nucleotides are TGTGCCAGCAGCCCGGGACTAGCGGGATATGGAGAGACCCAGTACTTC.